A single sample is the source of the 26 T cell receptor beta chains below, sequenced in a study of beta chain features in type 1 diabetes. Expressed TCRB transcripts got sequenced, as all isolated RNA was reverse transcribed. TCRdb keeps only in-frame clones here, not all; method: immunoSEQ multiplex PCR. The table lists just over 450,000 clones, approximately 28% of them singletons, with more than 0.055% in the top ten. The specimen was naive CD4+ T cells from blood. Source of these receptors: a man aged 18-30 years in good health.

This clone was counted only a few times. The chain carries TRBV5-1 and TRBJ2-7; D is ambiguous. V was shortened by 5 bases and J by 2 bases, with 11 bases between the two germline ends. CDR3 length: 13 residues. Germline-derived CDR1 and CDR2 are SGHRS and YFSETQ. The CDR3 DNA sequence: TGCGCCAGCAGTTGGGCCGCAACCTACGAGCAGTACTTC. Translated, it gives CASSWAATYEQYF.

The gene calls are TRBV30 and TRBJ2-7; no clear D. Trimming removed 1 base from V and 8 bases from J, with 9 bases in between. Germline CDR1 is GTSNPN and CDR2 is SVGIG (reference sequence). The CDR3 covers 11 residues. The CDR3 is CAWSANWQQYF. DNA of the CDR3: TGTGCCTGGAGTGCGAACTGGCAGCAGTACTTC.

This clone was counted only a few times. Other DNA sequences from this sample encode an identical CDR3 as well. The chain links TRBV29-1 to TRBJ2-3; 8 nucleotides agree with TRBD1. This CDR3 is built from 12 residues. The ends lost 4 bases at V and 6 bases at J; junction bases unmatched: 3. Germline loops: CDR1 SQVTM, CDR2 ANQGSEA. CDR3 nucleotides: TGCAGCGTTGTTCAGGGGGCCGATACGCAGTATTTT. Amino acid sequence: CSVVQGADTQYF.

This clone came up a few times. At the DNA level, this CDR3 is encoded by other sequences in the same sample as well. The chain is built from TRBV7-2 and TRBJ2-2; D not resolved. The V and J ends lost 1 base and 1 base respectively, with 4 bases between them. The CDR3 has 14 amino acids. Germline CDR1 reads SGHTA; CDR2 reads FQGNSA. The chain's CDR3 is CASSLVGNTGELFF. The CDR3 DNA is TGTGCCAGCAGCTTAGTGGGGAACACCGGGGAGCTGTTTTTT.

The J gene is TRBJ2-2, the V gene TRBV28; 13 positions match TRBD2. The V gene end was trimmed by 8 bases and the J gene end by 6 bases; junction bases not matched to a gene: 6. Germline V CDR1 and CDR2: MDHEN, SYDVKM. The CDR3 has 15 amino acids. The DNA of the CDR3 is TGTGCCAGCGACACTAGCGGGAGGGCCCCCGGGGAGCTGTTTTTT. The encoded protein is CASDTSGRAPGELFF.

CDR3 amino acids: CASSGLAGGNYNEQFF. The DNA for the CDR3 is TGTGCCAGCAGCGGATTAGCGGGAGGAAACTACAATGAGCAGTTCTTC. The gene calls are TRBV11-2 and TRBJ2-1; TRBD2 aligns across 10 bases. Germline CDR1 is SGHAT and CDR2 is FQNNGV. J gave up 3 bases and V 5 bases, and 7 bases lay outside the gene matches. The CDR3 consists of 16 residues.

The CDR3 reads CASSPTGDYGYTF. As DNA, the CDR3 is TGTGCCAGCAGTCCGACAGGGGACTATGGCTACACCTTC. This chain links TRBV28 with TRBJ1-2; 8 nucleotides match TRBD1. Germline CDR1 reads MDHEN; CDR2 reads SYDVKM. V lost 5 bases and J lost 3; bases outside the gene matches: 2. The CDR3 length is 13 residues.

The chain links TRBV7-9 to TRBJ2-7; 7 bases agree with TRBD1. Germline trimming cut 5 bases from V and 6 bases from J; bases unmatched to any gene: 7. CDR3 length: 13 amino acids. Germline loops: CDR1 SEHNR, CDR2 FQNEAQ (reference sequence). CDR3: CASSVRGRVEQYF. CDR3 nucleotide sequence: TGTGCCAGCAGCGTAAGGGGGCGCGTCGAGCAGTACTTC. Supplemented by reference TRBV7-9 and TRBJ2-7, the full variable domain reads DTGVSQNPRHKITKRGQNVTFRCDPISEHNRLYWYRQTLGQGPEFLTYFQNEAQLEKSRLLSDRFSAERPKGSFSTLEIQRTEQGDSAMYLCASSVRGRVEQYFGPGTRLTVT.

This clone was detected only a few times. The chain has TRBV14 and TRBJ2-1, with 12 bases that match TRBD2. CDR3 length: 16 residues. V was pared by 5 bases and J by 6 bases, with 8 bases of the junction left unmatched. Germline assignment: CDR1 SGHDN and CDR2 FVKESK. CDR3 amino acids: CASSSRLAGAINEQFF. CDR3 coding DNA: TGTGCCAGCAGCTCACGACTAGCGGGAGCGATCAATGAGCAGTTCTTC.

This clone was counted only a few times. CDR3 residues: CASSLAYMSDTQYF. CDR3 coding DNA: TGTGCCAGCAGCCTAGCGTATATGTCAGATACGCAGTATTTT. The chain carries TRBV5-4 and TRBJ2-3, with D tentatively TRBD2 (6 bases). The CDR3 spans 14 residues. Germline V CDR1 and CDR2: SGHNT, YYREEE (reference sequence). V was pared by 4 bases and J by 4 bases, with 13 bases between.

The genes are TRBV25-1 and TRBJ2-1; D not certain. V gave up 2 bases and J gave up 11 bases, with 16 bases separating them. This CDR3 is 14 amino acids long. CDR1 is MGHDK, CDR2 SYGVNS, per germline. The CDR3 protein is CASSEVGNNPKQFF. The CDR3 coding sequence is TGTGCCAGCAGTGAAGTGGGGAACAATCCCAAGCAGTTCTTC.

This chain connects TRBV30 to TRBJ1-5, with D maybe TRBD1 (5 bases). With 3 bases removed from V and 7 bases from J, the gap between germline ends came to 13 bases. Germline values: CDR1 GTSNPN, CDR2 SVGIG (reference sequence). The CDR3 runs 13 residues. This CDR3 reads CAWRQGTGQPQHF. DNA of the CDR3: TGTGCCTGGAGGCAGGGAACGGGGCAGCCCCAGCATTTT. Filled out from reference TRBV30 and TRBJ1-5, the complete variable domain reads SQTIHQWPATLVQPVGSPLSLECTVEGTSNPNLYWYRQAAGRGLQLLFYSVGIGQISSEVPQNLSASRPQDRQFILSSKKLLLSDSGFYLCAWRQGTGQPQHFGDGTRLSIL.

This clone was seen more than once but under ten times. The V gene is TRBV5-1, the J gene TRBJ2-5, with 9 positions matching TRBD1. With V trimmed by 2 bases and J by 5 bases, 13 bases remained unmatched. The CDR3 spans 17 residues. Germline V gene lookup returns CDR1 SGHRS and CDR2 YFSETQ. CDR3 coding DNA: TGCGCCAGCAGCTTAGGATTACAACAGGGGGCGATGGAGACCCAGTACTTC. It yields the protein CASSLGLQQGAMETQYF.

This chain uses TRBV7-2 with TRBJ2-7; 9 bases map to TRBD1. After removal of 4 bases from V and 0 bases from J, the junction contained 7 bases not matched to a gene. Germline V gene data show CDR1 as SGHTA and CDR2 as FQGNSA. The CDR3 runs to 16 residues. The CDR3 DNA follows: TGTGCCAGCAGCTCTTCCGTGGGACAGGGCTCCTACGAGCAGTACTTC. Translation: CASSSSVGQGSYEQYF.

This chain links TRBV29-1 with TRBJ2-7, with 8 bases matching TRBD1. The CDR3 runs 13 residues. The ends lost 4 bases at V and 6 bases at J; junction bases unmatched: 8. Germline V gene lookup returns CDR1 SQVTM and CDR2 ANQGSEA. The DNA for the CDR3 is TGCAGCGTTGCGCAGGGGGCTTTTTTCGAGCAGTACTTC. Translated: CSVAQGAFFEQYF.

Points on this clone: A read error may be the cause here, since a much bigger clone is one base away. Within the sample, other DNA sequences also encode this same CDR3. The chain couples TRBV2 to TRBJ2-7; no reliable D call. The ends were cut back, 6 bases at V and 0 bases at J, with 3 bases in the middle. Germline lookup yields CDR1 SNHLY and CDR2 FYNNEI. The CDR3 contains 11 residues. The CDR3 region is CASSPSYEQYF. CDR3 DNA sequence: TGTGCCAGCAGCCCCTCCTACGAGCAGTACTTC.

V usage is TRBV6-6 and J usage is TRBJ2-5; possibly TRBD2 for D (6 bases). CDR1 and CDR2 (germline): MNHNY, SVGAGI (reference sequence). CDR3 length: 15 residues. V lost 5 bases to trimming and J lost 4 bases, with 17 bases between them. The CDR3 sequence: CASSAGTVPTETQYF. The CDR3 DNA follows: TGTGCCAGCAGTGCGGGGACGGTGCCCACAGAGACCCAGTACTTC.

Only a few counts were recorded for this clone. V gene TRBV18 combines with J gene TRBJ2-7; 7 bases line up with TRBD1. V was clipped by 5 bases and J by 3 bases; unmatched bases: 4. Germline CDR1 is KGHSH and CDR2 is LQKENI. The CDR3 length is 13 residues. The CDR3 loop is CASSTGQNYEQYF. As DNA, the CDR3 is TGTGCCAGCTCAACGGGACAGAACTACGAGCAGTACTTC.

This clone has just a few counts. Other DNA sequences in the sample encode the same CDR3. The rearrangement links TRBV5-1 to TRBJ2-5; perhaps D is TRBD1 or TRBD2 (6 bases each). V shed 0 bases and J shed 4 bases, with 7 bases lying between them. CDR3 length equals 13 residues. Germline V gives CDR1 SGHRS, CDR2 YFSETQ. The CDR3 nucleotides are TGCGCCAGCAGCTTGGCGGGGGCAGAGACCCAGTACTTC. Amino acids: CASSLAGAETQYF.

The chain is built from TRBV29-1 and TRBJ2-5, with D unresolved. The CDR3 sequence is 12 residues long. Trimming shortened V by 4 bases and J by 0 bases, and 6 bases separated the two germline ends. The V gene's germline CDR1 is SQVTM and CDR2 ANQGSEA. CDR3 sequence: CSVVTYQETQYF. In nucleotides, the CDR3 is TGCAGCGTTGTGACGTACCAAGAGACCCAGTACTTC.

The V call is TRBV28, the J call TRBJ2-3; 8 bases are shared with TRBD2. This CDR3 contains 15 residues. After removal of 3 bases from V and 1 base from J, the junction contained 3 bases not matched to a gene. CDR1 MDHEN and CDR2 SYDVKM come from the germline V gene. In DNA form, the CDR3 reads TGTGCCAGCAGTTTTATTAGCGGGGGCACAGATACGCAGTATTTT. This translates into CASSFISGGTDTQYF.

The V gene is TRBV5-4, the J gene TRBJ1-3; 7 positions match TRBD1. Germline V gene sequence: CDR1 SGHNT, CDR2 YYREEE (reference sequence). Losses at the gene ends were 4 bases for V and 2 bases for J; bases not matched to a gene: 9. The CDR3 extends over 16 amino acids. The CDR3 reads CASSVSVDRAGNTIYF. Written as DNA, the CDR3 is TGTGCCAGCAGCGTGTCTGTAGACAGGGCTGGAAACACCATATATTTT.

This clone was picked up a small number of times. The chain uses TRBV5-6 and TRBJ2-4; D may be TRBD1 or TRBD2 (5 bases each). The CDR3 length is 18 residues. Looked up from germline, CDR1 is SGHDT and CDR2 is YYEEEE. V lost 1 base and J lost 0, with 17 bases in between. In nucleotides, the CDR3 is TGTGCCAGCAGCTTGAACCGCCAGGGACGACTAGCCAAAAACATTCAGTACTTC. It yields the protein CASSLNRQGRLAKNIQYF.

This clone was detected a few times. This rearrangement joins TRBV28 to TRBJ1-3; D may be TRBD1 (6 bases). The germline gives CDR1 MDHEN, CDR2 SYDVKM. The CDR3 contains 13 residues. V was clipped by 6 bases and J by 0 bases, with 6 bases between them. The CDR3 is CASRDSSGNTIYF. In DNA, the CDR3 is TGTGCCAGCAGGGACAGCTCTGGAAACACCATATATTTT.

V usage is TRBV14 and J usage is TRBJ1-2; D not certain. Trimming left V 6 bases short and J 8 bases short, with 19 bases between. This CDR3 is built from 14 residues. Germline V gene lookup returns CDR1 SGHDN and CDR2 FVKESK. CDR3 in amino acids: CASSQWPWITGYTF. The CDR3 nucleotides are TGTGCCAGCAGTCAATGGCCGTGGATTACGGGCTACACCTTC.

The rearrangement joins TRBV10-3 to TRBJ1-1, with D tentatively TRBD1 (5 bases). V was pared by 4 bases and J by 3 bases, with 12 bases between. Germline CDR1 reads ENHRY; CDR2 reads SYGVKD. This CDR3 is built from 14 residues. The DNA for the CDR3 is TGTGCCATCAGTGGGAAGGGGCGGGACACTGAAGCTTTCTTT. It specifies CAISGKGRDTEAFF.